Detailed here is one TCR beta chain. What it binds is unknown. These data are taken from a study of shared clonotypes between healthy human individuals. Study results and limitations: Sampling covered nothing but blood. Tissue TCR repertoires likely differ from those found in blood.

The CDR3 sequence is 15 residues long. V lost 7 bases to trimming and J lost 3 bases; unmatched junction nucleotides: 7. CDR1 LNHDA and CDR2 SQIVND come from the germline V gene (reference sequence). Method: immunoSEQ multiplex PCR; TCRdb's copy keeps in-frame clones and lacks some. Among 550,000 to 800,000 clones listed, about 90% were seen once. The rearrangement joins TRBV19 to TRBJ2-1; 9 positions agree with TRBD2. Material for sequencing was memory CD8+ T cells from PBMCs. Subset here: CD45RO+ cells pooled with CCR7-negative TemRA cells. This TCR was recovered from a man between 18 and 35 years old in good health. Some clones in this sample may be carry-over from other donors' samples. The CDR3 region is CASTFSGSGYNEQFF. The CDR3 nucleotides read TGTGCCAGTACCTTTAGCGGGAGTGGCTACAATGAGCAGTTCTTC.